Shown below are 31 T cell receptor beta chains from a single sample sequenced in a study of cytomegalovirus exposure and HLA in healthy donors. The table came from immunoSEQ multiplex PCR; TCRdb's copy has only in-frame clones and leaves some out. The data contain fewer than 130,000 clones, roughly 90% of them singletons. The sequenced sample was PBMCs. The receptor set was obtained from a woman in her thirties in good health and CMV-seropositive.

The CDR3 region is CASSQGPEGPYEQYF. In DNA form, the CDR3 reads TGTGCCAGCAGCCAGGGACCGGAGGGGCCATACGAGCAGTACTTC. J is TRBJ2-7 and V is TRBV14; D might be TRBD2 (6 bases). CDR3 size: 15 residues. The V and J ends lost 3 bases and 4 bases respectively, with 16 bases between them. Germline-derived CDR1 and CDR2 are SGHDN and FVKESK.

This sequence joins TRBV5-1 and TRBJ2-2; 13 bases fit TRBD2. Looked up from germline, CDR1 is SGHRS and CDR2 is YFSETQ. Germline trimming cut 8 bases from V and 6 bases from J; bases unmatched to any gene: 4. The CDR3 is 14 residues long. The DNA of the CDR3 is TGCGCCAGTTGGACTAGCGGGAGACCCGGGGAGCTGTTTTTT. It specifies CASWTSGRPGELFF.

The chain recombines TRBV27 with TRBJ1-2; 7 positions match TRBD1. CDR3 size: 16 residues. Trimming at V came to 6 bases and at J to 4 bases, leaving 14 bases not matched to a gene. CDR1 is MNHEY, CDR2 SMNVEV, per germline (reference sequence). CDR3 amino acids: CASSPLRQGSGYGYTF. The CDR3 coding sequence is TGTGCCAGCAGCCCACTTCGACAGGGTTCCGGCTATGGCTACACCTTC.

The V gene is TRBV28, the J gene TRBJ1-1, with a possible D match to TRBD1 (6 bases). The V gene lost 3 bases and the J gene lost 5 bases, with 19 bases spanning the gap. The CDR3 spans 16 residues. Germline CDR1 MDHEN, CDR2 SYDVKM. This chain's CDR3 is CASSLLTGSAPTEAFF. In DNA form, the CDR3 reads TGTGCCAGCAGTTTGTTGACAGGCTCTGCACCGACTGAAGCTTTCTTT.

The rearrangement links TRBV5-1 to TRBJ2-3; possible D gene TRBD1, 6 bases. CDR3 size: 14 residues. From germline, CDR1 is SGHRS and CDR2 YFSETQ. Trimming pared 4 bases from V and 5 bases from J, leaving 14 bases between. DNA for the CDR3: TGCGCCAGCAGCCAGAGGACAGTAGGAGATACGCAGTATTTT. Protein: CASSQRTVGDTQYF.

V and J are TRBV6-6 and TRBJ1-6; 10 bases are shared with TRBD1. The CDR3 is made up of 15 amino acids. The germline gives CDR1 MNHNY, CDR2 SVGAGI (reference sequence). The V and J ends lost 2 bases and 9 bases, in that order; junction bases with no gene match: 4. The CDR3 protein is CASSYRQGARSPLHF. The CDR3 DNA reads TGTGCCAGCAGTTACCGACAGGGGGCGCGTTCACCCCTCCACTTT.

This clone has more than one count but fewer than ten. CDR3 protein: CASSPTGSWGEQYF. Written as DNA, the CDR3 is TGTGCCAGCAGCCCGACAGGGTCCTGGGGGGAGCAGTACTTC. V is TRBV11-2 and J is TRBJ2-7; the match to TRBD1 covers 7 bases. This CDR3 spans 14 amino acids. The germline V gene has CDR1 SGHAT and CDR2 FQNNGV. J gave up 7 bases and V 5 bases, and 11 bases lay outside the gene matches.

The chain joins TRBV11-3 to TRBJ1-5; TRBD1 matches 7 bases. This CDR3 comprises 15 residues. Per germline, CDR1 SGHNT and CDR2 YENEEA. The V segment lost 3 bases and the J segment 1 base; nucleotides outside the gene matches: 3. The CDR3 loop reads CASSFLQGSNQPQHF. CDR3 nucleotide sequence: TGTGCCAGCAGCTTCTTACAGGGGAGCAATCAGCCCCAGCATTTT. The full variable domain, completed using reference TRBV11-3 and TRBJ1-5, is EAGVVQSPRYKIIEKKQPVAFWCNPISGHNTLYWYLQNLGQGPELLIRYENEEAVDDSQLPKDRFSAERLKGVDSTLKIQPAELGDSAVYLCASSFLQGSNQPQHFGDGTRLSIL.

The CDR3 protein is CASRDRAGEQFF. The CDR3 bases are TGTGCCAGCCGGGACAGGGCAGGTGAGCAGTTCTTC. V and J are TRBV2 and TRBJ2-1, with 9 bases aligning to TRBD1. Germline V CDR1 and CDR2: SNHLY, FYNNEI. CDR3 length equals 12 residues. Germline trimming cut 8 bases from V and 9 bases from J; bases unmatched to any gene: 5.

V is TRBV10-1 and J is TRBJ2-7; a possible D gene is TRBD2 (5 bases). The length of the CDR3 is 13 residues. Trimming left V 5 bases short and J 6 bases short, with 14 bases between. Per the germline V gene, CDR1 is WNHNN and CDR2 is SYGVQD (reference sequence). CDR3 sequence (DNA): TGCGCCAGCAGTCCTGGGCGAGGACTCGAGCAGTACTTC. Its protein is CASSPGRGLEQYF.

The rearrangement uses TRBV10-2 and TRBJ2-2; 7 bases line up with TRBD1. Per germline, CDR1 WSHSY and CDR2 SAAADI. With 5 bases clipped from V and 4 bases from J, the junction kept 10 bases outside the gene matches. This CDR3 comprises 16 residues. This CDR3 is CASSLGGGGGTGELFF. The CDR3 region has the DNA TGCGCCAGCAGTTTAGGGGGCGGAGGCGGCACCGGGGAGCTGTTTTTT.

This chain connects TRBV2 to TRBJ2-7; 8 nucleotides agree with TRBD2. The V segment lost 4 bases and the J segment 0 bases; nucleotides outside the gene matches: 5. This CDR3 contains 15 residues. Germline lookup yields CDR1 SNHLY and CDR2 FYNNEI. The CDR3: CASSVERGCSYEQYF. For the CDR3, the DNA is TGTGCCAGCAGTGTGGAGCGGGGGTGCTCCTACGAGCAGTACTTC.

The J gene is TRBJ2-7, the V gene TRBV28; TRBD2 matches at 9 bases. V lost 3 bases and J lost 4; bases outside the gene matches: 13. The germline V gene encodes CDR1 MDHEN and CDR2 SYDVKM. This CDR3 is built from 17 residues. Here the CDR3 reads CASSFSLGISGRYEQYF. In DNA form, the CDR3 reads TGTGCCAGCAGTTTCAGTTTGGGGATTAGCGGGAGATACGAGCAGTACTTC.

This clone was observed a few times. The CDR3 coding sequence is TGTGCCAGCAGTCAGACAGGGGCTTCCTACGAGCAGTACTTC. Translating it yields CASSQTGASYEQYF. This chain links TRBV28 with TRBJ2-7, with 8 bases aligning to TRBD1. Trimming cost V 5 bases and J 1 base; bases outside gene matches: 4. Germline-derived CDR1 and CDR2 are MDHEN and SYDVKM. The CDR3 sequence is 14 residues long. Supplemented by reference TRBV28 and TRBJ2-7, the full variable domain reads DVKVTQSSRYLVKRTGEKVFLECVQDMDHENMFWYRQDPGLGLRLIYFSYDVKMKEKGDIPEGYSVSREKKERFSLILESASTNQTSMYLCASSQTGASYEQYFGPGTRLTVT.

The chain has TRBV5-1 and TRBJ1-2, with D possibly TRBD1 on 6 matching bases. CDR1 and CDR2 (germline): SGHRS, YFSETQ. V was shortened by 4 bases and J by 0 bases, with 10 bases between the two germline ends. There are 14 residues in the CDR3. CDR3 residues: CASSPDSTNYGYTF. The CDR3 DNA reads TGCGCCAGCAGCCCGGACAGTACTAACTATGGCTACACCTTC.

This chain joins TRBV5-5 and TRBJ1-2; no clear D gene. CDR3 size: 12 residues. The germline V gene encodes CDR1 SGHKS and CDR2 YYEKEE (reference sequence). Trimming took off 4 bases at V and 5 bases at J, with 9 bases between the two ends. CDR3 bases: TGTGCCAGCAGCCCCTCCCAGTATGGCTACACCTTC. Translating gives CASSPSQYGYTF. The full variable domain, in which reference TRBV5-5 and TRBJ1-2 provide the parts outside the CDR3, is DAGVTQSPTHLIKTRGQQVTLRCSPISGHKSVSWYQQVLGQGPQFIFQYYEKEERGRGNFPDRFSARQFPNYSSELNVNALLLGDSALYLCASSPSQYGYTFGSGTRLTVV.

As DNA, the CDR3 is TGTGCCAGCAGCCCTTTGGGGAGGGCTGACTATGGCTACACCTTC. This encodes CASSPLGRADYGYTF. The V call is TRBV4-2, the J call TRBJ1-2; D unresolved. CDR3 size: 15 residues. V lost 4 bases and J 3 bases, leaving 15 bases between the germline ends. Germline V lookup: CDR1 LGHNA, CDR2 YNFKEQ.

This chain links TRBV4-1 with TRBJ2-7, with D possibly TRBD1 on 5 matching bases. V was cut by 0 bases and J by 0 bases, with 12 bases left in between. Germline CDR1 is MGHRA and CDR2 is YSYEKL. This CDR3 has 16 residues. The CDR3 DNA reads as TGCGCCAGCAGCCAAGATGTTACAGGAATCTCCTACGAGCAGTACTTC. This gives the protein CASSQDVTGISYEQYF.

V and J are TRBV11-1 and TRBJ2-7, with D possibly being TRBD2 (5 bases). Trimming left V 1 base short and J 0 bases short, with 10 bases between. The CDR3 runs to 15 residues. CDR1 is SGHAT and CDR2 is FQDESV in the germline V gene (reference sequence). CDR3 DNA: TGTGCCAGCAGCTTAGGGCCGGGAAGCTCCTACGAGCAGTACTTC. Protein product: CASSLGPGSSYEQYF.

The rearrangement links TRBV4-3 to TRBJ1-2, with a weak D call TRBD1 (6 bases). This CDR3 is built from 13 residues. Trimming took off 1 base at V and 8 bases at J, with 11 bases between the two ends. CDR1 is LGHNA, CDR2 YSLEER, per germline. CDR3: CASSQATTGGYTF. The CDR3 DNA reads as TGCGCCAGCAGCCAAGCGACGACAGGAGGCTACACCTTC.

This chain uses TRBV19 with TRBJ1-1, with 10 bases matching TRBD1. The CDR3 is 13 amino acids. With V trimmed by 6 bases and J by 6 bases, 4 bases remained unmatched. Germline V gene lookup returns CDR1 LNHDA and CDR2 SQIVND (reference sequence). In DNA, the CDR3 is TGTGCCAGTAGAGGACAGGGGGTGGCTGAAGCTTTCTTT. Encoded protein: CASRGQGVAEAFF.

This clone was seen once. The chain's CDR3 is CASSEWSTDTQYF. CDR3 nucleotides: TGTGCCAGCAGTGAGTGGAGCACAGATACGCAGTATTTT. This chain joins TRBV6-5 and TRBJ2-3; D unclear. Per the germline V gene, CDR1 is MNHEY and CDR2 is SVGAGI. This CDR3 contains 13 residues. Between the trimmed V and J ends, which lost 5 bases and 0 bases, there was a span of 6 bases.

This chain joins TRBV9 and TRBJ2-7; D ambiguous. The germline V gene has CDR1 SGDLS and CDR2 YYNGEE. V gave up 2 bases and J gave up 3 bases, with 12 bases separating them. The CDR3 loop spans 14 amino acids. DNA for the CDR3: TGTGCCAGCAGCGTGACTGGAGTTGGCTACGAGCAGTACTTC. Encoded protein: CASSVTGVGYEQYF. Full variable domain (rest looked up from reference TRBV9 and TRBJ2-7): DSGVTQTPKHLITATGQRVTLRCSPRSGDLSVYWYQQSLDQGLQFLIQYYNGEERAKGNILERFSAQQFPDLHSELNLSSLELGDSALYFCASSVTGVGYEQYFGPGTRLTVT.

V is TRBV4-1 and J is TRBJ2-1; TRBD2 aligns across 7 bases. This CDR3 region has 16 residues. Losses at the gene ends were 4 bases for V and 4 bases for J; bases not matched to a gene: 10. CDR1 is MGHRA, CDR2 YSYEKL, per germline. DNA of the CDR3: TGCGCCAGCAGCCCTAGGCTAGCGGAAGGTTACAATGAGCAGTTCTTC. Amino acid sequence: CASSPRLAEGYNEQFF.

The chain couples TRBV11-2 to TRBJ2-3, with 7 bases aligning to TRBD2. The V segment lost 5 bases and the J segment 6 bases; nucleotides outside the gene matches: 8. There are 14 residues in the CDR3. Germline V lookup: CDR1 SGHAT, CDR2 FQNNGV. The CDR3 DNA reads TGTGCCAGCAGCCTGACTAGCAGCCCCGATACGCAGTATTTT. Protein sequence: CASSLTSSPDTQYF. Supplemented by reference TRBV11-2 and TRBJ2-3, the full variable domain reads EAGVAQSPRYKIIEKRQSVAFWCNPISGHATLYWYQQILGQGPKLLIQFQNNGVVDDSQLPKDRFSAERLKGVDSTLKIQPAKLEDSAVYLCASSLTSSPDTQYFGPGTRLTVL.

DNA of the CDR3: TGTGCCACCGGGACAGCTAATCAGCCCCAGCATTTT. It encodes CATGTANQPQHF. This sequence joins TRBV2 and TRBJ1-5; 7 bases line up with TRBD1. The CDR3 contains 12 residues. With 10 bases clipped from V and 4 bases from J, the junction kept 4 bases outside the gene matches. Germline CDR1 SNHLY, CDR2 FYNNEI.

This chain connects TRBV29-1 to TRBJ2-3, with TRBD1 as a possible D gene (6 bases). CDR1 and CDR2 from the germline V gene are SQVTM and ANQGSEA. This CDR3 region has 13 residues. The V end was cut by 7 bases, the J end by 4 bases, with 15 bases between. In DNA, the CDR3 is TGCAGCGCGGCAGGGGTGCGTTCAGATACGCAGTATTTT. This encodes CSAAGVRSDTQYF.

This clone has only one observation. The J gene is TRBJ1-5, the V gene TRBV30, with D unclear. This CDR3 is built from 13 residues. Germline V gene sequence: CDR1 GTSNPN, CDR2 SVGIG (reference sequence). Deletions cut 4 bases from V and 0 bases from J, with 7 bases between. Written as DNA, the CDR3 is TGTGCCTGGACCCGGGGTAGCAATCAGCCCCAGCATTTT. Its translation: CAWTRGSNQPQHF.

The chain joins TRBV10-3 to TRBJ2-5; possibly TRBD1 for D (6 bases). Trimming left V 4 bases short and J 5 bases short, with 11 bases between. The CDR3 spans 13 residues. The germline gives CDR1 ENHRY, CDR2 SYGVKD. The CDR3 DNA sequence: TGTGCCATCAGTGGGGACATCGGGGAGACCCAGTACTTC. Encoded protein: CAISGDIGETQYF.

The V call is TRBV10-2, the J call TRBJ2-7; no firm D call. The germline gives CDR1 WSHSY, CDR2 SAAADI. The length of the CDR3 is 12 residues. Trimming took 3 bases from V and 0 from J, leaving 3 bases between them. The CDR3 protein is CASSELSYEQYF. The CDR3 DNA reads as TGCGCCAGCAGTGAACTCTCCTACGAGCAGTACTTC.

V and J are TRBV30 and TRBJ1-6, with no clear D. Germline CDR1 is GTSNPN and CDR2 is SVGIG (reference sequence). The CDR3 spans 13 residues. Trimming took 0 bases from V and 7 from J, leaving 7 bases between them. The CDR3 loop reads CAWSVAGNSPLHF. Here the CDR3 DNA reads TGTGCCTGGAGTGTTGCCGGGAATTCACCCCTCCACTTT.